A selection of T cell receptor beta chains follows, all from one sample in a study of beta chain features in type 1 diabetes. The method was immunoSEQ multiplex PCR; TCRdb's version includes in-frame clones alone and lacks a portion of them. This sample has under 300,000 clones; about 26% occur once, and the top ten carry 4%. The source material was central memory CD4+ T cells from blood. These receptors all stem from a man in his thirties or forties in good health. The CDR3 runs from the conserved cysteine through the conserved F or W. A D gene is named only where the DNA matches it firmly. Clone size, where shown, is once, few, many, or a class for clones that have expanded.

TRBJ2-7 TRBV11-2 TRBD1 - CASSLASGQLYEQYF TGTGCCAGCAGCTTAGCCTCGGGACAGCTCTACGAGCAGTACTTC
TRBJ1-4 TRBV10-3 TRBD1 - CASSSGTGGAHEKLFF TGTGCCAGTTCCTCCGGGACAGGGGGCGCCCATGAAAAACTGTTTTTT
TRBJ1-2 TRBV20-1 - - CSARDNGYTF TGCAGTGCTAGAGATAATGGCTACACCTTC
TRBJ2-5 TRBV6-1 TRBD2 - CASNLAGARETQYF TGTGCCAGCAATCTAGCGGGGGCCCGGGAGACCCAGTACTTC
TRBJ2-1 TRBV14 - few CASSQRQGFHNEQFF TGTGCCAGCAGCCAACGGCAGGGTTTCCACAATGAGCAGTTCTTC
TRBJ2-7 TRBV6-5 TRBD2 few CASSSGTSGTYEQYF TGTGCCAGCAGCTCCGGGACTAGCGGGACCTACGAGCAGTACTTC
TRBJ2-7 TRBV29-1 - - CSVAGTVSSYEQYF TGCAGCGTTGCCGGGACCGTGAGCTCCTACGAGCAGTACTTC
TRBJ2-7 TRBV7-2 - few CASSFHQSSYEQYF TGTGCCAGCAGCTTTCACCAAAGCTCCTACGAGCAGTACTTC
TRBJ2-7 TRBV5-1 - many CASSSGAWGEQYF TGCGCCAGCAGCTCTGGTGCCTGGGGCGAGCAGTACTTC
TRBJ2-1 TRBV9 TRBD1 - CASSAYPPGQGRERGNEQFF TGTGCCAGCAGCGCATACCCCCCGGGACAGGGCCGGGAGAGAGGGAATGAGCAGTTCTTC
TRBJ1-2 TRBV6-5 - few CASRETDNYGYTF TGTGCCAGCAGAGAGACAGATAACTATGGCTACACCTTC
TRBJ1-1 TRBV9 TRBD1 few CASSGDRGAEAFF TGTGCCAGCAGCGGCGACAGGGGAGCTGAAGCTTTCTTT
TRBJ1-2 TRBV29-1 - few CSAEDRFNGYTF TGCAGCGCCGAAGACAGGTTCAATGGCTACACCTTC
TRBJ2-1 TRBV6-5 - - CASSYSVRRYGNEQFF TGTGCCAGCAGTTACTCCGTACGCAGATATGGGAATGAGCAGTTCTTC
TRBJ1-2 TRBV2 - - CASSLRDNSAGYTF TGTGCCAGCAGTCTAAGGGACAACTCGGCGGGCTACACCTTC
TRBJ1-2 TRBV30 - - CAWSEGRGGYTF TGTGCCTGGAGTGAAGGGAGGGGAGGCTACACCTTC
TRBJ2-7 TRBV18 - - CASSPRGSRYEQYF TGTGCCAGCTCACCACGAGGGAGTCGATACGAGCAGTACTTC
TRBJ2-7 TRBV10-1 - few CASSDGSYEQYF TGCGCCAGCAGTGATGGGTCCTACGAGCAGTACTTC
TRBJ2-1 TRBV4-3 TRBD2 many CASSQEGGYEQFF TGCGCCAGCAGCCAAGAGGGAGGGTATGAGCAGTTCTTC
TRBJ2-3 TRBV5-4 - once CASSSQGLGADTQYF TGTGCCAGCAGCTCCCAGGGGCTGGGGGCAGATACGCAGTATTTT
TRBJ2-7 TRBV29-1 - few CSGAGQAGNPYEQYF TGCAGCGGCGCCGGCCAGGCAGGGAATCCCTACGAGCAGTACTTC
TRBJ2-3 TRBV5-4 TRBD2 - CASSARLAGSVDTQYF TGTGCCAGCAGCGCGAGACTAGCGGGATCAGTGGATACGCAGTATTTT
TRBJ1-1 TRBV13 TRBD1 few CASRMDRGLVTEAFF TGTGCCAGCAGAATGGACAGGGGGCTGGTCACTGAAGCTTTCTTT
TRBJ2-3 TRBV7-2 TRBD2 few CASSPGLAGVGAQYF TGTGCCAGCAGCCCGGGACTAGCGGGAGTTGGTGCGCAGTATTTT
TRBJ2-5 TRBV7-2 TRBD2 - CASSPSGRAEETQYF TGTGCCAGCTCCCCTAGCGGGAGGGCAGAAGAGACCCAGTACTTC
TRBJ2-3 TRBV27 - - CASSPRTLTDTQYF TGTGCCAGCAGTCCCCGAACTCTCACAGATACGCAGTATTTT
TRBJ2-3 TRBV29-1 TRBD1 - CSGTPTGGAGTDTQYF TGCAGCGGGACCCCGACAGGGGGCGCTGGCACAGATACGCAGTATTTT
TRBJ2-7 TRBV19 - - CASSMGPGGYEQYF TGTGCCAGTAGTATGGGGCCTGGCGGTTACGAGCAGTACTTC
TRBJ2-3 TRBV7-9 TRBD1 - CASSSRTGSLDTQYF TGTGCCAGCAGCTCGAGGACAGGGTCGCTAGATACGCAGTATTTT
TRBJ2-3 TRBV4-3 TRBD2 - CASSQDKRETDTQYF TGCGCCAGCAGCCAAGATAAGCGGGAGACAGATACGCAGTATTTT
TRBJ2-5 TRBV25-1 TRBD2 - CASSGTSGGPAREYF TGTGCCAGCAGTGGGACTAGCGGGGGCCCCGCCCGGGAGTACTTC
TRBJ2-7 TRBV4-2 - many CASSQRVSYEQYF TGTGCCAGCAGCCAGAGGGTCTCCTACGAGCAGTACTTC
TRBJ2-1 TRBV29-1 - - CSGEDGSTDEQFF TGCAGCGGTGAAGACGGGAGTACGGATGAGCAGTTCTTC
TRBJ2-4 TRBV30 - once CAWSVTGARGDIQYF TGTGCCTGGAGTGTAACGGGGGCCCGAGGGGACATTCAGTACTTC
TRBJ1-2 TRBV7-8 - - CASSLGNPGSGYGYTF TGTGCCAGCAGCTTAGGAAACCCAGGGAGTGGGTATGGCTACACCTTC
TRBJ2-5 TRBV7-9 - - CASSSAWGHETQYF TGTGCCAGCAGCTCTGCATGGGGGCACGAGACCCAGTACTTC
TRBJ2-1 TRBV7-8 - - CASSFIRAGNEQFF TGTGCCAGCAGCTTCATCCGGGCTGGGAATGAGCAGTTCTTC
TRBJ2-7 TRBV27 - - CASSSPGAKQYF TGTGCCAGCAGTTCCCCCGGGGCGAAGCAGTACTTC
TRBJ1-1 TRBV27 - - CASSSQGPRTEAFF TGTGCCAGCAGTTCCCAGGGGCCCAGGACTGAAGCTTTCTTT
TRBJ1-5 TRBV30 - many CAWSRGGVNQPQHF TGTGCCTGGAGCCGCGGAGGGGTCAATCAGCCCCAGCATTTT
TRBJ2-3 TRBV5-1 - - CASSLAGADTQYF TGCGCCAGCAGCTTGGCAGGCGCGGATACGCAGTATTTT
TRBJ2-1 TRBV11-2 TRBD2 few CASSLDGTSGADEQFF TGTGCCAGCAGCTTAGATGGGACTAGCGGAGCTGATGAGCAGTTCTTC
TRBJ2-1 TRBV2 TRBD1 - CASSEAGGNEQFF TGTGCCAGCAGTGAGGCAGGGGGTAATGAGCAGTTCTTC
TRBJ1-1 TRBV30 - - CAWSVQANTEAFF TGTGCCTGGAGTGTACAAGCTAACACTGAAGCTTTCTTT
TRBJ2-7 TRBV5-4 TRBD2 once CASSWGGTSSAEQYF TGTGCCAGCAGCTGGGGAGGGACCTCCTCGGCAGAGCAGTACTTC
TRBJ2-7 TRBV11-2 - few CASSSREGLLLYEQYF TGTGCCAGCAGCTCCAGGGAAGGGCTCCTCCTCTACGAGCAGTACTTC
TRBJ2-5 TRBV28 - - CASSLPPPEETQYF TGTGCCAGCAGTTTACCCCCGCCCGAAGAGACCCAGTACTTC
TRBJ1-2 TRBV7-2 - many CASSEGSTNYGYTF TGTGCCAGCAGCGAGGGATCGACTAACTATGGCTACACCTTC
TRBJ2-7 TRBV19 - - CASSIGGTGEQYF TGTGCCAGTAGTATTGGAGGGACGGGGGAGCAGTACTTC
TRBJ1-1 TRBV2 - few CASKAGVEAFF TGTGCCAGCAAAGCAGGGGTTGAAGCTTTCTTT
TRBJ1-2 TRBV5-1 TRBD1 few CASRSDRGPYGYTF TGCGCCAGCAGATCTGACAGGGGTCCCTATGGCTACACCTTC
TRBJ2-5 TRBV7-2 - - CASSLTPDPETQYF TGTGCCAGCAGCTTAACGCCCGACCCTGAGACCCAGTACTTC
TRBJ1-2 TRBV29-1 - few CSVEEWTRSGYTF TGCAGCGTTGAAGAGTGGACACGGAGCGGCTACACCTTC
TRBJ2-4 TRBV18 - - CASSPPDRGAKNIQYF TGTGCCAGCTCACCTCCGGACAGAGGGGCCAAAAACATTCAGTACTTC
TRBJ2-6 TRBV2 - - CASTPSPGSGANVLTF TGTGCCAGCACCCCCAGTCCAGGGTCTGGGGCCAACGTCCTGACTTTC
TRBJ2-1 TRBV5-1 TRBD2 few CASTTLAGGLNEQFF TGCGCCAGCACCACCCTAGCGGGGGGCCTAAATGAGCAGTTCTTC